A single sample gave rise to the 17 T cell receptor beta chains below, sequenced in a study of blood T cell repertoires in COVID-19. The method was immunoSEQ multiplex PCR; TCRdb's version includes in-frame clones alone and lacks a portion of them. The sample contains around 130,000 clones, around 84% of which appear only once. Material for sequencing was peripheral blood. Source of these receptors: a man aged 25-40 years with COVID-19, enrolled during active disease.

The chain carries TRBV3-1 (or the pseudogene TRBV3-2) and TRBJ2-2, with D possibly TRBD2 on 5 matching bases. V gave up 4 bases and J gave up 1 base, with 7 bases separating them. CDR3 length equals 14 residues. Germline V gene sequence: CDR1 LGHDT, CDR2 YNNKEL (reference sequence). CDR3 in amino acids: CASSRTENTGELFF. In nucleotides, the CDR3 is TGTGCCAGCAGCCGGACTGAGAACACCGGGGAGCTGTTTTTT.

V usage is TRBV2 and J usage is TRBJ2-7; 7 bases map to TRBD1. Germline values: CDR1 SNHLY, CDR2 FYNNEI. V was pared by 6 bases and J by 2 bases, with 7 bases of the junction left unmatched. The CDR3 has 14 residues. DNA for the CDR3: TGTGCCAGCAGGGCAGGGGGTTTGACCTACGAGCAGTACTTC. This codes for CASRAGGLTYEQYF.

This chain uses TRBV29-1 with TRBJ2-1; TRBD1 might be the D (5 bases). Trimming took off 8 bases at V and 5 bases at J, with 7 bases between the two ends. The CDR3 sequence is 10 residues long. Germline V gene lookup returns CDR1 SQVTM and CDR2 ANQGSEA. The CDR3 nucleotides read TGCAGCCTGGGGCACAATGAGCAGTTCTTC. Translated, it gives CSLGHNEQFF.

The rearrangement links TRBV7-8 to TRBJ1-4, with 9 nucleotides matching TRBD1. The CDR3 extends over 13 amino acids. The germline V gene has CDR1 SGHVS and CDR2 FQNEAQ. V was pared by 0 bases and J by 15 bases, with 5 bases of the junction left unmatched. CDR3 region: CASSLAWGQGVFF. DNA for the CDR3: TGTGCCAGCAGCTTAGCGTGGGGACAGGGCGTGTTTTTT.

The CDR3 bases are TGTGCCAGCAGTGTTGGGAGGGGTTACGAGCAGTACTTC. Its protein is CASSVGRGYEQYF. The chain carries TRBV2 and TRBJ2-7, with TRBD2 matching 7 bases. The CDR3 length is 13 residues. V was clipped by 4 bases and J by 4 bases; unmatched bases: 4. The germline CDR1 and CDR2 sequences are SNHLY and FYNNEI.

The chain has TRBV29-1 and TRBJ2-7; TRBD1 matches 9 bases. Germline V lookup: CDR1 SQVTM, CDR2 ANQGSEA. The CDR3 sequence is 14 residues long. J gave up 2 bases and V 3 bases, and 5 bases lay outside the gene matches. In DNA, the CDR3 is TGCAGCGTTGAGGACAGGGGCCATCCCTACGAGCAGTACTTC. It encodes CSVEDRGHPYEQYF.

The genes are TRBV5-1 and TRBJ1-4; TRBD1 matches 11 bases. The CDR3 extends over 16 amino acids. V shed 4 bases and J 2 bases; nucleotides not matched to a gene: 4. The germline V gene has CDR1 SGHRS and CDR2 YFSETQ. Here the CDR3 reads CASSKGQGGTNEKLFF. The CDR3 region has the DNA TGCGCCAGCAGCAAGGGACAGGGGGGCACTAATGAAAAACTGTTTTTT.

The chain employs TRBV3-1 (or the pseudogene TRBV3-2) and TRBJ2-3; 8 bases are a match to TRBD1. Trimming cost V 4 bases and J 3 bases; bases outside gene matches: 3. The CDR3 consists of 14 residues. From germline, CDR1 is LGHDT and CDR2 YNNKEL (reference sequence). The CDR3, as DNA: TGTGCCAGCAGCCCACAGGGGGTTACAGATACGCAGTATTTT. Residues: CASSPQGVTDTQYF.

CDR3 loop: CASTGAVAKNIQYF. CDR3 in DNA: TGTGCCAGCACCGGAGCGGTAGCCAAAAACATTCAGTACTTC. The chain couples TRBV25-1 to TRBJ2-4, with D maybe TRBD2 (5 bases). CDR1 MGHDK and CDR2 SYGVNS come from the germline V gene. The length of the CDR3 is 14 residues. The germline V and J ends were trimmed by 7 bases and 0 bases, with 10 bases remaining between them.

This clone was recorded once. V is TRBV9 and J is TRBJ2-7; D might be TRBD2 (8 bases). Germline V gene lookup returns CDR1 SGDLS and CDR2 YYNGEE. This CDR3 has 15 amino acids. V was shortened by 3 bases and J by 6 bases, with 19 bases between the two germline ends. The CDR3 sequence is CASSAGGREAFEQYF. The CDR3 DNA sequence: TGTGCCAGCAGCGCAGGGGGGCGGGAGGCGTTCGAGCAGTACTTC.

The rearrangement links TRBV24-1 to TRBJ2-3, with a weak D call TRBD2 (5 bases). Per the germline V gene, CDR1 is KGHDR and CDR2 is SFDVKD. CDR3 length: 15 amino acids. V was cut by 5 bases and J by 5 bases, with 16 bases left in between. The CDR3 is CATSGRLGGVDTQYF. The CDR3 nucleotides are TGTGCCACCAGTGGTCGCCTAGGAGGAGTAGATACGCAGTATTTT.

This sequence joins TRBV28 and TRBJ1-2; 11 bases map to TRBD1. Germline V CDR1 and CDR2: MDHEN, SYDVKM. The CDR3 extends over 14 amino acids. J lost 8 bases, V lost 3 bases, and 5 bases had no gene match. DNA for the CDR3: TGTGCCAGCAGTTTTGGGGACAGGGGGTTCGGCTACACCTTC. This translates into CASSFGDRGFGYTF.

The rearrangement links TRBV28 to TRBJ2-1; 7 bases are a match to TRBD2. Per germline, CDR1 MDHEN and CDR2 SYDVKM. This CDR3 contains 16 residues. The junction had 11 bases not matched to a gene; V was cut back by 5 bases and J by 4 bases. As DNA, the CDR3 is TGTGCCAGCAGTCCCTCGGCGGGAGTCCAGTACAATGAGCAGTTCTTC. This sequence encodes CASSPSAGVQYNEQFF. The full variable domain, rest sourced from reference TRBV28 and TRBJ2-1, is DVKVTQSSRYLVKRTGEKVFLECVQDMDHENMFWYRQDPGLGLRLIYFSYDVKMKEKGDIPEGYSVSREKKERFSLILESASTNQTSMYLCASSPSAGVQYNEQFFGPGTRLTVL.

This sequence joins TRBV6-6 and TRBJ1-1; D unclear. The CDR3 length is 13 residues. Trimming cost V 6 bases and J 6 bases, with 14 bases left between them. CDR1 is MNHNY, CDR2 SVGAGI, per germline (reference sequence). The CDR3 loop is CASRGDLVSEAFF. In nucleotides, the CDR3 is TGTGCCAGCAGGGGAGACTTAGTCTCTGAAGCTTTCTTT.

The chain has TRBV7-8 and TRBJ1-3; 7 bases are a match to TRBD1. V dropped 5 bases and J dropped 0; count of bases not matched to a gene: 10. The CDR3 has 17 residues. The germline V gene has CDR1 SGHVS and CDR2 FQNEAQ. The CDR3 DNA sequence: TGTGCCAGCAGCGGACGGGACAGCGTCTTCTCTGGAAACACCATATATTTT. It translates to CASSGRDSVFSGNTIYF.

V and J are TRBV29-1 and TRBJ2-5, with TRBD2 matching over 8 bases. The CDR3 has 15 amino acids. CDR1 and CDR2 (germline): SQVTM, ANQGSEA. Trimming at V came to 0 bases and at J to 4 bases, leaving 7 bases not matched to a gene. In DNA form, the CDR3 reads TGCAGCGTTGAAGATTGGCGGGAGGTCGGAGAGACCCAGTACTTC. Encoded protein: CSVEDWREVGETQYF.

V is TRBV11-3 and J is TRBJ2-2; tentatively, D is TRBD1 (5 bases). The CDR3 length is 14 residues. V was cut by 2 bases and J by 5 bases, with 9 bases left in between. CDR1 and CDR2 (germline): SGHNT, YENEEA. CDR3 loop: CASSLTRVTGELFF. The DNA of the CDR3 is TGTGCCAGCAGCTTAACCAGGGTGACCGGGGAGCTGTTTTTT.